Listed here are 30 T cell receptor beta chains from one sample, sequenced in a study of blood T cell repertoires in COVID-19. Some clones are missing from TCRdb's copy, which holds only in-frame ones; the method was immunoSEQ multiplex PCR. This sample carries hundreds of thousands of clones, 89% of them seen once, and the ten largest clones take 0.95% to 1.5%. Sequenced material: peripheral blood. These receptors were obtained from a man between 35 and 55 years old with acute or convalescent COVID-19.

CDR3 bases: TGTGCCAGCAGCCAAGCAAGTCGGGGACAGGCGTGGGAGACCCAGTACTTC. Translated, it gives CASSQASRGQAWETQYF. J is TRBJ2-5 and V is TRBV3-1 (or the pseudogene TRBV3-2); 8 bases agree with TRBD1. V dropped 1 base and J dropped 5; count of bases not matched to a gene: 12. Germline CDR1 is LGHDT and CDR2 is YNNKEL (reference sequence). The CDR3 loop spans 17 amino acids.

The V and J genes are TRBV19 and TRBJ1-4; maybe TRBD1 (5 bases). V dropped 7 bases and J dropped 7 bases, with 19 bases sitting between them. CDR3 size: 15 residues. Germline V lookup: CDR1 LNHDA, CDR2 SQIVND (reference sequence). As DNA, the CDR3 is TGTGCCAGTAATCCCACGGGGGAAGGAAGTGAAAAACTGTTTTTT. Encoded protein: CASNPTGEGSEKLFF.

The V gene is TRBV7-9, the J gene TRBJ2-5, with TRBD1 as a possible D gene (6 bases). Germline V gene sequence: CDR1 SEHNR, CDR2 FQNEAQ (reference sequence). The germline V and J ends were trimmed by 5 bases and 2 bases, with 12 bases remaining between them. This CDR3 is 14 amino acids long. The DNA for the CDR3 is TGTGCCAGCAGCCGACCCGGACAGCAAGAGACCCAGTACTTC. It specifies CASSRPGQQETQYF.

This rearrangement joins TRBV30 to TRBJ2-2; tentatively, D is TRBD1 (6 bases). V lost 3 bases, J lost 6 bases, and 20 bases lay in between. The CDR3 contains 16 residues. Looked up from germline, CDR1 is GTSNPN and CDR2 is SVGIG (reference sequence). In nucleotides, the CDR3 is TGTGCCTGGAGACCATGGGGCAGGGGTATCGCCGGGGAGCTGTTTTTT. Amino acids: CAWRPWGRGIAGELFF.

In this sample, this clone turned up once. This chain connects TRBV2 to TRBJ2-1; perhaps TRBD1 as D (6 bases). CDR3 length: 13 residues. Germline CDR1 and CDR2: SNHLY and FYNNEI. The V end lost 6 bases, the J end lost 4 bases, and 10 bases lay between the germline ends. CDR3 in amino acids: CASRETGYNEQFF. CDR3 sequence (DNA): TGTGCCAGCAGGGAAACAGGGTACAATGAGCAGTTCTTC.

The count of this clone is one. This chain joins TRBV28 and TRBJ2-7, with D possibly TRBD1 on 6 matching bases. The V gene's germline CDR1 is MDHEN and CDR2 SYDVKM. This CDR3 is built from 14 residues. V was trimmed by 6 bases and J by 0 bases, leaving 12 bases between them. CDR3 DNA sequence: TGTGCCAGCAGGGTGTTGGACAGCTCCTACGAGCAGTACTTC. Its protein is CASRVLDSSYEQYF.

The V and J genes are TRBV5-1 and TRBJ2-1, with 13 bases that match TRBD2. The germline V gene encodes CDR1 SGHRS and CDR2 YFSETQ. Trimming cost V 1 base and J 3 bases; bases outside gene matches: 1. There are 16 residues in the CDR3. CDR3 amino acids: CASSLRTSGGYNEQFF. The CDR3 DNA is TGCGCCAGCAGCTTGCGGACTAGCGGGGGCTACAATGAGCAGTTCTTC. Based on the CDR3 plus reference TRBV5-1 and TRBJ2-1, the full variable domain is KAGVTQTPRYLIKTRGQQVTLSCSPISGHRSVSWYQQTPGQGLQFLFEYFSETQRNKGNFPGRFSGRQFSNSRSEMNVSTLELGDSALYLCASSLRTSGGYNEQFFGPGTRLTVL.

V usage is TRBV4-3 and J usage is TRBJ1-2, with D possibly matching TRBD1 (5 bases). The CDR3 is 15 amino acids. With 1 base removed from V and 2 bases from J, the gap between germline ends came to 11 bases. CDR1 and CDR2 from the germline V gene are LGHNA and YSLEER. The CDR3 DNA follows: TGCGCCAGCAGCCAAGGACAGAATTGGAACTATGGCTACACCTTC. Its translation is CASSQGQNWNYGYTF.

This chain's CDR3 is CASSQGQGFYEQYF. For the CDR3, the DNA is TGTGCCAGCAGTCAGGGACAGGGATTCTACGAGCAGTACTTC. V usage is TRBV27 and J usage is TRBJ2-7; TRBD1 matches 9 bases. Germline V gene data show CDR1 as MNHEY and CDR2 as SMNVEV (reference sequence). The CDR3 is 14 amino acids. The ends lost 5 bases at V and 3 bases at J; junction bases unmatched: 5.

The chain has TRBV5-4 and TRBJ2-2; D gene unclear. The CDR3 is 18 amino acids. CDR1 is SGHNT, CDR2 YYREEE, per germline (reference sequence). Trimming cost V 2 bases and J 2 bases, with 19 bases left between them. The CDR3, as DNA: TGTGCCAGCAGCTTTGTACAGCTCCTTGGGCCTAACACCGGGGAGCTGTTTTTT. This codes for CASSFVQLLGPNTGELFF. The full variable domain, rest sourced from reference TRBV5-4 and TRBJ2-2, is ETGVTQSPTHLIKTRGQQVTLRCSSQSGHNTVSWYQQALGQGPQFIFQYYREEENGRGNFPPRFSGLQFPNYSSELNVNALELDDSALYLCASSFVQLLGPNTGELFFGEGSRLTVL.

The CDR3 bases are TGTGCCACCAGCAGAGATCGGGGTCTATTCAATCAGCCCCAGCATTTT. Residues: CATSRDRGLFNQPQHF. The chain links TRBV15 to TRBJ1-5; no definite D call. CDR3 size: 16 residues. The V end lost 0 bases, the J end lost 3 bases, and 12 bases lay between the germline ends. The germline V gene has CDR1 LNHNV and CDR2 YYDKDF (reference sequence).

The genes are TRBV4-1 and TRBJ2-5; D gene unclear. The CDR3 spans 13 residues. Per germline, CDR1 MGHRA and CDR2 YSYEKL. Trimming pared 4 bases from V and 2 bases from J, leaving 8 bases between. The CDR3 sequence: CASSPGFQETQYF. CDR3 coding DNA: TGCGCCAGCAGCCCCGGGTTTCAAGAGACCCAGTACTTC.

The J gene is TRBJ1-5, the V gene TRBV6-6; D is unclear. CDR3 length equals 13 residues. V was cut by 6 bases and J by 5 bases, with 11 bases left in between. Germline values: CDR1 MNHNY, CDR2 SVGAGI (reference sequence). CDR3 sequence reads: CASRTRPDQPQHF. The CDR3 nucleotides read TGTGCCAGCAGAACCCGCCCGGATCAGCCCCAGCATTTT.

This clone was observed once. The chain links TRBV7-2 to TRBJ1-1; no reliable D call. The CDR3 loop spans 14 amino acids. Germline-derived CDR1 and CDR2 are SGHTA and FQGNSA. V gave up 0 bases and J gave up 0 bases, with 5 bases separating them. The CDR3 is CASSLAGVNTEAFF. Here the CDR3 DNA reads TGTGCCAGCAGCTTAGCCGGAGTGAACACTGAAGCTTTCTTT. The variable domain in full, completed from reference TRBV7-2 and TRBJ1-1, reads GAGVSQSPSNKVTEKGKDVELRCDPISGHTALYWYRQSLGQGLEFLIYFQGNSAPDKSGLPSDRFSAERTGGSVSTLTIQRTQQEDSAVYLCASSLAGVNTEAFFGQGTRLTVV.

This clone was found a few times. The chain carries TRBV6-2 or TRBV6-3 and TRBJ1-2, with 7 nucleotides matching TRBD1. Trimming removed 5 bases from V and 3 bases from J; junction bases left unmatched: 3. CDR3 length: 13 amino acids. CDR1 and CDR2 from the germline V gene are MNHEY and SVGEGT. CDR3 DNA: TGTGCCAGCAGTAACAGGGGTTACTATGGCTACACCTTC. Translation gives CASSNRGYYGYTF.

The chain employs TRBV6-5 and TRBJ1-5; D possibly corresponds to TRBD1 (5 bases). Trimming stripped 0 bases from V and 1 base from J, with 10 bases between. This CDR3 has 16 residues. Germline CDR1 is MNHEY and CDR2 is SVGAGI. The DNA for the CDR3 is TGTGCCAGCAGTTACTCGGGTGACAGAAGCAATCAGCCCCAGCATTTT. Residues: CASSYSGDRSNQPQHF.

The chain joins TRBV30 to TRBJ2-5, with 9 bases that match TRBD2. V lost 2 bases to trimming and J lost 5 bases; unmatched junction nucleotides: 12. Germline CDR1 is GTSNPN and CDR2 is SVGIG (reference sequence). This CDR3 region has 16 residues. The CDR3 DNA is TGTGCCTGGAGTTCGGGGGCTAGCGGGAAGGGGGAGACCCAGTACTTC. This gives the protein CAWSSGASGKGETQYF.

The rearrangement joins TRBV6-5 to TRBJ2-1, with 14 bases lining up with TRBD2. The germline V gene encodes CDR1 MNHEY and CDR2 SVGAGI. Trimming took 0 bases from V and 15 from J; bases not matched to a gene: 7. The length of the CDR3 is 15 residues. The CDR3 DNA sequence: TGTGCCAGCAGTTACTCCCTCGGGACTAGCGGGAGTGGGTTCTTC. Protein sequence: CASSYSLGTSGSGFF.

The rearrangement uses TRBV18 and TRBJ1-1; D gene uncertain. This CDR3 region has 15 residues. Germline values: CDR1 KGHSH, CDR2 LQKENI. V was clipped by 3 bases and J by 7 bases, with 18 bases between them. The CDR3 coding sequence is TGTGCCAGCTCACCCATGCCCAGCGGAGGAGATGAAGCTTTCTTT. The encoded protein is CASSPMPSGGDEAFF.

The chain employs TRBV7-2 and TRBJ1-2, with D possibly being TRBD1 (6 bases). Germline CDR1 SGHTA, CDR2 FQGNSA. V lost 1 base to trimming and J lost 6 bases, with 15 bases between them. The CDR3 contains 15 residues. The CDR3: CASSLGRAGVNGYTF. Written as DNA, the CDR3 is TGTGCCAGCAGCTTAGGTCGCGCAGGGGTGAATGGCTACACCTTC.

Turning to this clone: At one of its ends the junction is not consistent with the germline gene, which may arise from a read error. CDR3 amino acids: CASRGTNRAPGELF. The CDR3, as DNA: TGTGCCAGCAGGGGGACTAACAGGGCCCCGGGGGAGCTTTTT. This chain joins TRBV28 and TRBJ1-4; tentatively, D is TRBD1 (6 bases). The CDR3 runs 14 residues. Germline CDR1 is MDHEN and CDR2 is SYDVKM.

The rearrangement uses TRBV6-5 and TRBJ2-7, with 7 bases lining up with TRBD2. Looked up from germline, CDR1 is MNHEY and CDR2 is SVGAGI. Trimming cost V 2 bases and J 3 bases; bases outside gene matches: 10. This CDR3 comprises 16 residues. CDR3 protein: CASSYRLLARHYEQYF. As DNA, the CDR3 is TGTGCCAGCAGTTACCGTTTACTAGCGCGACACTACGAGCAGTACTTC.

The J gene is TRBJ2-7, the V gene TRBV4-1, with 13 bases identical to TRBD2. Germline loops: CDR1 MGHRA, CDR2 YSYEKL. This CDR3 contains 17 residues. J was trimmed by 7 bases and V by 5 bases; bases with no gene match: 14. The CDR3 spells CASSTRGLAGTFREQYF. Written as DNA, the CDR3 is TGCGCCAGCAGCACCCGGGGACTAGCGGGGACCTTTAGGGAGCAGTACTTC.

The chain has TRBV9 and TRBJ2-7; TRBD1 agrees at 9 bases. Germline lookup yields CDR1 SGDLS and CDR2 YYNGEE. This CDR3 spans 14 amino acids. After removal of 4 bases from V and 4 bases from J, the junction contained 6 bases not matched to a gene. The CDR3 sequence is CASSPRQGVYEQYF. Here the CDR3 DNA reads TGTGCCAGCAGCCCCCGACAGGGGGTATACGAGCAGTACTTC.

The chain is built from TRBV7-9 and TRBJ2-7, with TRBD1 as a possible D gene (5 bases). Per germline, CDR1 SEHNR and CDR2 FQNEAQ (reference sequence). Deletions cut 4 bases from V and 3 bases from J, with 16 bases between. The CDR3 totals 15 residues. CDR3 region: CASSYKPGIGYEQYF. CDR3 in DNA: TGTGCCAGCAGCTATAAACCAGGGATAGGCTACGAGCAGTACTTC.

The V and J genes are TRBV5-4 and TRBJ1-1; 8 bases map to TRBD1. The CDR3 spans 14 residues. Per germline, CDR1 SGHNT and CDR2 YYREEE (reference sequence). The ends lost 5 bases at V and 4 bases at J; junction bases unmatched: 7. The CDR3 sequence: CASRPRTGSTEAFF. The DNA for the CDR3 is TGTGCCAGCAGACCTCGGACAGGGAGCACTGAAGCTTTCTTT. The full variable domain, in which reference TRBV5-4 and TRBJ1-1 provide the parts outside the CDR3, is ETGVTQSPTHLIKTRGQQVTLRCSSQSGHNTVSWYQQALGQGPQFIFQYYREEENGRGNFPPRFSGLQFPNYSSELNVNALELDDSALYLCASRPRTGSTEAFFGQGTRLTVV.

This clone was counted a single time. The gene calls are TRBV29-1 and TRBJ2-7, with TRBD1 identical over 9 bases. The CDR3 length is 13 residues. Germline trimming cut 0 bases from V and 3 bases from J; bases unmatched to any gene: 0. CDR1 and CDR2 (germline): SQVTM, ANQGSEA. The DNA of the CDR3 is TGCAGCGTTGAAGAGGACAGGGGCTACGAGCAGTACTTC. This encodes CSVEEDRGYEQYF.

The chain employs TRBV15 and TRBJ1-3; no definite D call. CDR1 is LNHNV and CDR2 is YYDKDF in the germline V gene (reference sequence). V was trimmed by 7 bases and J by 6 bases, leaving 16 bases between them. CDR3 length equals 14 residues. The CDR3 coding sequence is TGTGCCACCACCGACCGGTGGGGAGCAAACACCATATATTTT. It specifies CATTDRWGANTIYF.

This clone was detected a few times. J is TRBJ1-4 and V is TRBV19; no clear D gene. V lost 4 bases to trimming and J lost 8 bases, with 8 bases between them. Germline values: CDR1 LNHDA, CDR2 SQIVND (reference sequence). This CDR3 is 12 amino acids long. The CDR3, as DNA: TGTGCCAGTAGTAGTTCAAGCGAAAAACTGTTTTTT. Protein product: CASSSSSEKLFF.

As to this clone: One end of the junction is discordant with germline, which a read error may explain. CDR3 sequence reads: CASSPNMRSSGGHQETQYF. CDR3 DNA: TGTGCTAGCAGCCCCAACATGAGGTCTAGCGGGGGGCACCAAGAGACCCAGTACTTC. The rearrangement uses TRBV7-7 and TRBJ2-5, with 11 bases identical to TRBD2. Looked up from germline, CDR1 is SSHAT and CDR2 is FNYEAQ (reference sequence). The CDR3 is made up of 19 amino acids.